This T cell receptor (beta chain) was identified in a study of human T cells and chemical hapten exposure. Points from the study as a whole: Donors had alopecia, so their immune response may differ from healthy people's. Controls had significantly fewer large CDR3 similarity clusters than were formed by expanded TCRs.

V lost 7 bases and J lost 4; bases outside the gene matches: 6. The germline V gene encodes CDR1 SQVTM and CDR2 ANQGSEA. The CDR3 consists of 12 residues. From the RACE reads, TCRdb called clonotypes with MiXCR, one entry per CDR3 protein. This repertoire shows just over 70,000 distinct CDR3 sequences, approximately 12% found once; its top ten account for approximately 1.5%. This clonotype was picked up many times. The antigen is not known. Time point specified: patch test 3, about 24 weeks after DPC sensitization. Regarding treatment: therapeutic diphenylcyclopropenone sensitization with weekly scalp DPC. Blood was drawn before each patch test was applied.

The chain couples TRBV29-1 to TRBJ2-5, with 7 bases identical to TRBD1. The sequence came from a woman in her forties or fifties with alopecia areata. Some clones in this sample may be carry-over from other donors' samples. This specimen consisted of whole blood, obtained in connection with sensitization to the hapten diphenylcyclopropenone (DPC). CDR3 bases: TGCAGCGGCGTGACAGGGCGAGAGACCCAGTACTTC. Translated, it gives CSGVTGRETQYF.